Presented here are 22 T cell receptor beta chains from one specimen sequenced in a study of cytomegalovirus exposure and HLA in healthy donors. Vbeta (60) and Jbeta (13) primers were used in the PCR. The protocol was immunoSEQ multiplex PCR, while the TCRdb copy is restricted to in-frame clones and leaves out a portion. The sample has 40,000 to 50,000 clones, about 70% seen once. Sequenced sample: PBMCs. The receptor set was obtained from a man in his thirties or forties in good health and CMV-seronegative.

On this clone: The germline gene is not matched at one end of the junction; a read error may be the cause. The chain joins TRBV5-6 to TRBJ2-5; D not certain. This CDR3 is built from 15 residues. Germline CDR1 reads SGHDT; CDR2 reads YYEEEE. For the CDR3, the DNA is TGTGCCAGCAGCTTGGCGTCTCGGGTTGGAGAGGCCCAGTACTTC. Translated: CASSLASRVGEAQYF.

This sequence joins TRBV4-1 and TRBJ2-1; the match to TRBD1 covers 11 bases. In germline, CDR1 is MGHRA, CDR2 YSYEKL. The CDR3 runs to 15 residues. V shed 3 bases, J shed 9 bases, and the junction held 7 bases outside the gene matches. In DNA form, the CDR3 reads TGCGCCAGCAGCCACGGGACAGGGGGTGGAGGTGAGCAGTTCTTC. It specifies CASSHGTGGGGEQFF.

J is TRBJ2-7 and V is TRBV6-6, with D unclear. Germline V CDR1 and CDR2: MNHNY, SVGAGI (reference sequence). The CDR3 extends over 14 amino acids. V was shortened by 3 bases and J by 2 bases, with 11 bases between the two germline ends. CDR3 nucleotides: TGTGCCAGCAGTTATTCTAGGATAGCCTACGAGCAGTACTTC. Its protein is CASSYSRIAYEQYF.

The chain joins TRBV5-4 to TRBJ2-5; D is possibly TRBD2 (6 bases). Germline CDR1 is SGHNT and CDR2 is YYREEE (reference sequence). The length of the CDR3 is 16 residues. The germline V and J ends were trimmed by 6 bases and 5 bases, with 23 bases remaining between them. The CDR3 region has the DNA TGTGCCAGCACCTTAGGAGGGGAAGGGAGGTCGGAGACCCAGTACTTC. Translating it yields CASTLGGEGRSETQYF.

The chain joins TRBV5-4 to TRBJ2-7; D unclear. This CDR3 has 12 amino acids. CDR1 is SGHNT and CDR2 is YYREEE in the germline V gene (reference sequence). The germline V and J ends were trimmed by 3 bases and 3 bases, with 7 bases remaining between them. For the CDR3, the DNA is TGTGCCAGCAGCTCATCTAGCTACGAGCAGTACTTC. It encodes CASSSSSYEQYF.

V is TRBV5-1 and J is TRBJ2-2; 10 positions agree with TRBD2. Germline trimming cut 0 bases from V and 0 bases from J; bases unmatched to any gene: 5. There are 18 residues in the CDR3. CDR1 and CDR2 from the germline V gene are SGHRS and YFSETQ. The CDR3 sequence is CASSLVLAGPTNTGELFF. The CDR3, as DNA: TGCGCCAGCAGCTTGGTACTAGCGGGACCTACGAACACCGGGGAGCTGTTTTTT. Complete variable domain (other parts from reference TRBV5-1 and TRBJ2-2): KAGVTQTPRYLIKTRGQQVTLSCSPISGHRSVSWYQQTPGQGLQFLFEYFSETQRNKGNFPGRFSGRQFSNSRSEMNVSTLELGDSALYLCASSLVLAGPTNTGELFFGEGSRLTVL.

The J gene is TRBJ2-2, the V gene TRBV2; 10 positions match TRBD1. The V segment lost 9 bases and the J segment 5 bases; nucleotides outside the gene matches: 6. The CDR3 length is 14 residues. Germline V gene sequence: CDR1 SNHLY, CDR2 FYNNEI. The CDR3 here is CASRQGASTGELFF. CDR3 DNA sequence: TGTGCCAGTCGACAGGGGGCTTCGACCGGGGAGCTGTTTTTT.

V usage is TRBV30 and J usage is TRBJ1-1; D remains ambiguous. The CDR3 sequence is 12 residues long. V lost 0 bases, J lost 3 bases, and 5 bases lay in between. The germline gives CDR1 GTSNPN, CDR2 SVGIG (reference sequence). Written as DNA, the CDR3 is TGTGCCTGGAGTGTACGCGACACTGAAGCTTTCTTT. It encodes CAWSVRDTEAFF.

The chain combines TRBV5-1 with TRBJ2-7; 7 bases fit TRBD1. The CDR3 length is 15 residues. Per germline, CDR1 SGHRS and CDR2 YFSETQ. The V segment lost 0 bases and the J segment 4 bases; nucleotides outside the gene matches: 7. The CDR3 sequence: CASSLAGTEEYEQYF. The CDR3 DNA follows: TGCGCCAGCAGCTTGGCTGGGACAGAGGAATACGAGCAGTACTTC.

This chain joins TRBV6-5 and TRBJ1-1, with D possibly matching TRBD1 (5 bases). Per germline, CDR1 MNHEY and CDR2 SVGAGI. Trimming removed 6 bases at V and 1 base at J, with 15 bases between. This CDR3 is 15 amino acids long. CDR3 protein: CASRTPGATNTEAFF. For the CDR3, the DNA is TGTGCCAGCAGAACTCCTGGGGCTACGAACACTGAAGCTTTCTTT.

This clone has just one count. The chain combines TRBV5-6 with TRBJ2-7, with TRBD2 matching 8 bases. The J segment lost 7 bases and the V segment lost 4 bases, leaving 13 bases of the junction unmatched. Germline V gene sequence: CDR1 SGHDT, CDR2 YYEEEE. This CDR3 spans 15 amino acids. As DNA, the CDR3 is TGTGCCAGCAGCAGTAAGCACCTCCGGGGGGGAGAGCAGTACTTC. It is translated as CASSSKHLRGGEQYF.

The chain joins TRBV5-4 to TRBJ2-1, with 11 bases matching TRBD2. The junction had 5 bases not matched to a gene; V was cut back by 0 bases and J by 9 bases. This CDR3 is built from 15 residues. Germline values: CDR1 SGHNT, CDR2 YYREEE (reference sequence). CDR3 bases: TGTGCCAGCAGCTTGGATAGCGGGAGGGAGGCTGAGCAGTTCTTC. It translates to CASSLDSGREAEQFF.

The chain carries TRBV6-1 and TRBJ1-5; perhaps TRBD1 as D (6 bases). Germline V gene sequence: CDR1 MNHNS, CDR2 SASEGT. CDR3 length: 14 residues. Trimming pared 6 bases from V and 2 bases from J, leaving 11 bases between. The CDR3, as DNA: TGTGCCAGCAGGGAGGGGGGGGGCAATCAGCCCCAGCATTTT. Its translation is CASREGGGNQPQHF.

The chain is built from TRBV10-1 and TRBJ2-2, with 7 bases lining up with TRBD1. This CDR3 is built from 14 residues. Trimming cost V 2 bases and J 3 bases; bases outside gene matches: 0. In germline, CDR1 is WNHNN, CDR2 SYGVQD (reference sequence). The CDR3 DNA follows: TGCGCCAGCAGTGAGGGGACAGACACCGGGGAGCTGTTTTTT. It specifies CASSEGTDTGELFF.

This clone was seen more than once but under ten times. The CDR3 reads CASSDRENNEQFF. The CDR3, as DNA: TGTGCCAGCAGTGATCGGGAGAACAATGAGCAGTTCTTC. The gene calls are TRBV6-4 and TRBJ2-1, with D possibly TRBD2 on 6 matching bases. Germline-derived CDR1 and CDR2 are MRHNA and SNTAGT. V lost 3 bases to trimming and J lost 5 bases, with 8 bases between them. CDR3 length: 13 residues.

The gene calls are TRBV5-1 and TRBJ2-7; perhaps TRBD2 as D (5 bases). Germline-derived CDR1 and CDR2 are SGHRS and YFSETQ. V was trimmed by 4 bases and J by 5 bases, leaving 13 bases between them. The CDR3 has 13 amino acids. Here the CDR3 reads CASSPLGSNEQYF. CDR3 in DNA: TGCGCCAGCAGCCCTCTAGGGAGTAACGAGCAGTACTTC.

The V call is TRBV6-5, the J call TRBJ2-3; 7 positions match TRBD1. Germline CDR1 is MNHEY and CDR2 is SVGAGI. V was pared by 7 bases and J by 4 bases, with 8 bases of the junction left unmatched. The CDR3 contains 14 residues. The CDR3 DNA sequence: TGTGCCAGCACTCCGGGCAGGGGGTCAGATACGCAGTATTTT. Protein: CASTPGRGSDTQYF.

The J gene is TRBJ2-7, the V gene TRBV19; 10 positions match TRBD2. V shed 7 bases, J shed 6 bases, and the junction held 9 bases outside the gene matches. Per the germline V gene, CDR1 is LNHDA and CDR2 is SQIVND (reference sequence). There are 14 residues in the CDR3. The CDR3 DNA is TGTGCCAGTACCCCGAGGGGACTAGCGAGCGAGCAGTACTTC. It codes for CASTPRGLASEQYF.

This sequence joins TRBV2 and TRBJ2-5; D gene unclear. V was trimmed by 7 bases and J by 2 bases, leaving 2 bases between them. The CDR3 loop spans 10 amino acids. CDR1 SNHLY and CDR2 FYNNEI come from the germline V gene. The CDR3 protein is CASTQETQYF. The CDR3 bases are TGTGCCAGCACACAAGAGACCCAGTACTTC.

This clone appeared a single time. The chain uses TRBV12-5 and TRBJ2-1, with D possibly being TRBD2 (6 bases). The germline CDR1 and CDR2 sequences are LGHNT and FRNRAP. The CDR3 totals 20 residues. Trimming pared 0 bases from V and 1 base from J, leaving 22 bases between. The CDR3, as DNA: TGTGCTAGTGGTTTGGTAACACCGGGACTTTCGACTTTTTCCTACAATGAGCAGTTCTTC. Its protein is CASGLVTPGLSTFSYNEQFF.

The chain is built from TRBV27 and TRBJ2-1; the D gene is possibly TRBD2 (5 bases). The V end lost 5 bases, the J end lost 3 bases, and 20 bases lay between the germline ends. This CDR3 has 17 residues. Germline CDR1 is MNHEY and CDR2 is SMNVEV (reference sequence). CDR3 region: CASSPQTIATFYNEQFF. Written as DNA, the CDR3 is TGTGCCAGCAGTCCGCAGACTATAGCTACCTTCTACAATGAGCAGTTCTTC.

This clone was found a few times. The chain is built from TRBV19 and TRBJ1-5, with TRBD1 identical over 9 bases. Germline-derived CDR1 and CDR2 are LNHDA and SQIVND (reference sequence). The V and J ends lost 6 bases and 0 bases, in that order; junction bases with no gene match: 15. This CDR3 is 19 amino acids long. CDR3 sequence reads: CASRPTPDRGRYSNQPQHF. The CDR3 nucleotides read TGTGCCAGTAGACCTACCCCGGACAGGGGTCGTTATAGCAATCAGCCCCAGCATTTT.